One and the same sample provided the 6 T cell receptor beta chains below, sequenced in a study of blood T cells in healthy people across ages. Next came a second PCR, run for roughly 6 to 11 cycles, which used a sample-barcoded 5' primer along with a J-beta primer mix. TCRdb re-called the 5' RACE reads with MiXCR, one entry per CDR3 protein. The sample contains 700,000 to 800,000 distinct CDR3 sequences, roughly two fifths of which appear only once. The sequencing sample was made of blood. All receptors come from a woman aged 55-70 years in good health.

In the case of this clonotype: A clone one base away is much larger, so this may be a read error. The rearrangement uses TRBV4-1 and TRBJ2-7, with D unclear. CDR1 and CDR2 from the germline V gene are MGHRA and YSYEKL. The CDR3 runs to 15 residues. The CDR3 DNA follows: TGCGCCAGCAGCCAAGATTACCCCGGATTCTACGAGCGGTACTTC. It is translated as CASSQDYPGFYERYF.

This clonotype was detected ten times or more. The CDR3 spells CASSLGGGTSYEQYF. CDR3 nucleotides: TGTGCCAGCAGCTTGGGAGGAGGGACAAGCTACGAGCAGTACTTC. The V call is TRBV7-3, the J call TRBJ2-7; D could derive from TRBD1 or TRBD2 (6 bases each). Trimming cost V 3 bases and J 3 bases, with 15 bases left between them. CDR1 and CDR2 (germline): SGHTA, FQGTGA. This CDR3 has 15 residues.

This clonotype was counted only a few times. J is TRBJ2-1 and V is TRBV7-9; 7 bases fit TRBD1. The CDR3 is 16 amino acids. V shed 5 bases and J 4 bases; nucleotides not matched to a gene: 11. Germline CDR1 SEHNR, CDR2 FQNEAQ (reference sequence). CDR3 amino acids: CASSNLQGSGYNEQFF. The DNA for the CDR3 is TGTGCCAGCAGCAACCTACAGGGGTCGGGGTACAATGAGCAGTTCTTC.

This chain uses TRBV7-2 with TRBJ1-6; TRBD1 might be the D (5 bases). The ends were cut back, 8 bases at V and 6 bases at J, with 8 bases in the middle. The CDR3 consists of 12 residues. CDR1 and CDR2 from the germline V gene are SGHTA and FQGNSA. CDR3 loop: CASGGVNSPLHF. The CDR3 nucleotides are TGTGCCAGCGGGGGGGTTAATTCACCCCTCCACTTT.

This clonotype has only a few counts. The chain uses TRBV7-9 and TRBJ2-5; 9 bases fit TRBD1. The J call is in doubt because the DNA end fits TRBJ2-7 better. Germline V lookup: CDR1 SEHNR, CDR2 FQNEAQ (reference sequence). The CDR3 covers 16 residues. The CDR3: CASSLVPSTGGYEQYF. CDR3 coding DNA: TGTGCCAGCAGCTTAGTCCCTTCGACAGGGGGGTACGAGCAGTACTTC.

The table lists this clonotype with a count of one. The junction does not match germline at one end; this may be a read error. V and J are TRBV5-1 and TRBJ1-1; weak D call: TRBD1 (5 bases). In germline, CDR1 is SGHRS, CDR2 YFSETQ. This CDR3 has 14 residues. The CDR3 DNA reads as TGCGCCAGCGGTTCCAAGTGGGGGAACACCGAAGCTTTCTTT. Translated, it gives CASGSKWGNTEAFF.